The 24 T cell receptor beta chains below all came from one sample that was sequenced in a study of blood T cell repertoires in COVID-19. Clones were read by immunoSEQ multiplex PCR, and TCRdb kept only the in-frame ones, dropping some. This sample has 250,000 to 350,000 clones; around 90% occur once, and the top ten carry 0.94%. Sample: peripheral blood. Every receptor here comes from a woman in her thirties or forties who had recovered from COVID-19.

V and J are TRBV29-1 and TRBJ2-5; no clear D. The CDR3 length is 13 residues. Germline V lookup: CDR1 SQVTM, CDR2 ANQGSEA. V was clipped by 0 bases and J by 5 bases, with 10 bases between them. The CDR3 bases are TGCAGCGTTGAAGAACGTCTCGCGGAGACCCAGTACTTC. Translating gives CSVEERLAETQYF.

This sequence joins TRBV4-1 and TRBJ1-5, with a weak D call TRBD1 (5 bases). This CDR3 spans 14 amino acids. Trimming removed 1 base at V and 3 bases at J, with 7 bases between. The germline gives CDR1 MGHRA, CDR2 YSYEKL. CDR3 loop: CASSQGQLNQPQHF. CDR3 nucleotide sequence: TGCGCCAGCAGCCAAGGACAGCTCAATCAGCCCCAGCATTTT.

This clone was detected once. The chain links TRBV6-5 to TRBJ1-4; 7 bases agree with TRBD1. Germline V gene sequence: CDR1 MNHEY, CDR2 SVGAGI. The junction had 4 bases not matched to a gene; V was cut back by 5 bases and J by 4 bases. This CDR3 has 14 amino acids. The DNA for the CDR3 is TGTGCCAGCAGTCTGGGACAGCTTAATGAAAAACTGTTTTTT. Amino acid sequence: CASSLGQLNEKLFF.

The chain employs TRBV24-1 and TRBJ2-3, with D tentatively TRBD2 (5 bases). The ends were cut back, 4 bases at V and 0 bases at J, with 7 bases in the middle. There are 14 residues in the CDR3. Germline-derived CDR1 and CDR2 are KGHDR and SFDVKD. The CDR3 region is CATSDRLSTDTQYF. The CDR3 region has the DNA TGTGCCACCAGTGACCGACTAAGCACAGATACGCAGTATTTT.

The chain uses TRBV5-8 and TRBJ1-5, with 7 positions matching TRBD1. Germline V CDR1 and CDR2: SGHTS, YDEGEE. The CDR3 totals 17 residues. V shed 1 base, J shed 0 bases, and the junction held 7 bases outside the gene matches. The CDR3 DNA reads TGTGCCAGCAGCTTGCGGGACAGTTCAGATAGCAATCAGCCCCAGCATTTT. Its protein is CASSLRDSSDSNQPQHF.

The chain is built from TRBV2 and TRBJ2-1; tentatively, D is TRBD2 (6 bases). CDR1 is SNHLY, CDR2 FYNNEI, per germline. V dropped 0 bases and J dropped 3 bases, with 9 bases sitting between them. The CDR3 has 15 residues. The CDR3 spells CASSEAGGDYNEQFF. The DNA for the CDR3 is TGTGCCAGCAGTGAAGCGGGCGGGGACTACAATGAGCAGTTCTTC.

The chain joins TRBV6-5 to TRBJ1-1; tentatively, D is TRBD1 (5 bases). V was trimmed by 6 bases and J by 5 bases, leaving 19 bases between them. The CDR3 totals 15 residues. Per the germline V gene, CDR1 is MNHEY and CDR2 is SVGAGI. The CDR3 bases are TGTGCCAGCAGGACGCCGAGCGGGCGGGGGACTGAAGCTTTCTTT. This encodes CASRTPSGRGTEAFF.

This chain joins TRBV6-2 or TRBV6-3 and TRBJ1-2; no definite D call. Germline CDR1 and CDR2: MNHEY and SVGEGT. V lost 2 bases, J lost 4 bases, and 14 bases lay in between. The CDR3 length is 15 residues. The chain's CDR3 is CASSYEAVELYGYTF. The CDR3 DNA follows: TGTGCCAGCAGTTACGAGGCCGTAGAGCTCTATGGCTACACCTTC.

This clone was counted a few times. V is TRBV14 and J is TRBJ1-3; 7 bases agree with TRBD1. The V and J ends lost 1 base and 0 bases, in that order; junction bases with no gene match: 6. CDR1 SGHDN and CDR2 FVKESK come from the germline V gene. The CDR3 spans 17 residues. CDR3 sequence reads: CASSQVSGGFSGNTIYF. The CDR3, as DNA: TGTGCCAGCAGCCAAGTATCAGGGGGATTCTCTGGAAACACCATATATTTT.

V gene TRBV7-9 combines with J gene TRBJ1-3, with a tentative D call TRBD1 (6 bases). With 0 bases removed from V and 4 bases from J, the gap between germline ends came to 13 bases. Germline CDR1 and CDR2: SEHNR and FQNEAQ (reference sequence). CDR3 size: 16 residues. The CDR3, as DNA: TGTGCCAGCAGCTTAGCGATGGGGGCGAACGGAAACACCATATATTTT. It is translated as CASSLAMGANGNTIYF.

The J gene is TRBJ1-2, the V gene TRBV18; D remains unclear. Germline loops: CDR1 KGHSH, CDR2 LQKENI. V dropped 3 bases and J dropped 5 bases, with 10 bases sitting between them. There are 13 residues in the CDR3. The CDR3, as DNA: TGTGCCAGCTCACCGGGCTTGGATTATGGCTACACCTTC. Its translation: CASSPGLDYGYTF.

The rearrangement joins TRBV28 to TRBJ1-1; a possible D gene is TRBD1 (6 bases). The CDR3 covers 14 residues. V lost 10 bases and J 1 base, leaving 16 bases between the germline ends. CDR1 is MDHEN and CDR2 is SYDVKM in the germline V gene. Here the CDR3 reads CATQGPDRNTEAFF. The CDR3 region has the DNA TGTGCCACCCAGGGGCCCGACAGGAACACTGAAGCTTTCTTT.

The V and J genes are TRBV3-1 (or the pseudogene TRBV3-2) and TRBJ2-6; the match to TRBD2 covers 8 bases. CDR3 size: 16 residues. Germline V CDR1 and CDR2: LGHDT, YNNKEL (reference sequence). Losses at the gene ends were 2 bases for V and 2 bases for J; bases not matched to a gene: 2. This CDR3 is CASSQRREAGANVLTF. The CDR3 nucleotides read TGTGCCAGCAGCCAACGGCGGGAGGCTGGGGCCAACGTCCTGACTTTC.

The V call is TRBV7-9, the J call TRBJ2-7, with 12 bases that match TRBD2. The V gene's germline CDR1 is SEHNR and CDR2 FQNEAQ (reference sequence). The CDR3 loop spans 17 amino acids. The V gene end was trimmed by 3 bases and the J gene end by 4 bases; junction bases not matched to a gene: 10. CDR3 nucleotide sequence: TGTGCCAGCAGCTTGTACGTAGGACTAGCGGGACTGTACGAGCAGTACTTC. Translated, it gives CASSLYVGLAGLYEQYF. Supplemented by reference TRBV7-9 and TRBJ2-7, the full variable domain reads DTGVSQNPRHKITKRGQNVTFRCDPISEHNRLYWYRQTLGQGPEFLTYFQNEAQLEKSRLLSDRFSAERPKGSFSTLEIQRTEQGDSAMYLCASSLYVGLAGLYEQYFGPGTRLTVT.

The CDR3 nucleotides read TGTGCCAGCAGGTCCAGCGGGAGTCCCCGCCAAGAGACCCAGTACTTC. It codes for CASRSSGSPRQETQYF. This rearrangement joins TRBV27 to TRBJ2-5, with 8 bases identical to TRBD2. The CDR3 consists of 16 residues. Germline V gene lookup returns CDR1 MNHEY and CDR2 SMNVEV (reference sequence). The J segment lost 1 base and the V segment lost 6 bases, leaving 10 bases of the junction unmatched.

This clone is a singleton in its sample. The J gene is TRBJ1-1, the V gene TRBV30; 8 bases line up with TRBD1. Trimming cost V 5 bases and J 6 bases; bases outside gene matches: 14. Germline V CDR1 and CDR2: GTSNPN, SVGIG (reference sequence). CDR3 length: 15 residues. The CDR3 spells CAWVPGGRGWAEAFF. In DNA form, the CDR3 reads TGTGCCTGGGTACCAGGGGGCCGGGGCTGGGCTGAAGCTTTCTTT. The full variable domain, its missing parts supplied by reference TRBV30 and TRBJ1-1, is SQTIHQWPATLVQPVGSPLSLECTVEGTSNPNLYWYRQAAGRGLQLLFYSVGIGQISSEVPQNLSASRPQDRQFILSSKKLLLSDSGFYLCAWVPGGRGWAEAFFGQGTRLTVV.

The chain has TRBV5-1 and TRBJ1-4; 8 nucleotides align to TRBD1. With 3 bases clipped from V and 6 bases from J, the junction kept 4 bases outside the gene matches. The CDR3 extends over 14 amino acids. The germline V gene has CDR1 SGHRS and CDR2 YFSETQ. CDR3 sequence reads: CASSSDRGDEKLFF. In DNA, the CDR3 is TGCGCCAGCAGCTCCGACAGGGGTGATGAAAAACTGTTTTTT.

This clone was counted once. The CDR3 sequence is CASSLGAGVVQETQYF. CDR3 coding DNA: TGTGCCAGCAGCTTAGGGGCAGGGGTCGTACAAGAGACCCAGTACTTC. This chain connects TRBV11-2 to TRBJ2-5; tentative D call: TRBD1 (6 bases). The CDR3 totals 16 residues. Deletions cut 1 base from V and 2 bases from J, with 14 bases between. Germline CDR1 is SGHAT and CDR2 is FQNNGV.

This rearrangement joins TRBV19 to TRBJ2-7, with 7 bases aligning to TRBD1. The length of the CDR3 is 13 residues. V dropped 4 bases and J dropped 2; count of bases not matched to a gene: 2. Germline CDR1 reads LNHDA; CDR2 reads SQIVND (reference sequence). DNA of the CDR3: TGTGCCAGTAGTAGGACAGGCCCCTACGAGCAGTACTTC. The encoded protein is CASSRTGPYEQYF.

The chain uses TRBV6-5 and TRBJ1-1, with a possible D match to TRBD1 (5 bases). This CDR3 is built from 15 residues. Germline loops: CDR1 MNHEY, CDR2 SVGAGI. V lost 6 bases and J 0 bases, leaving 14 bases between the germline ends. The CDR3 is CASRHQGLMNTEAFF. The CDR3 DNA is TGTGCCAGCAGACATCAGGGTTTGATGAACACTGAAGCTTTCTTT.

The CDR3 region has the DNA TGTGCCAGCACGGAAGCGGGGGGGTCCTACAATGAGCAGTTCTTC. Its translation is CASTEAGGSYNEQFF. The rearrangement uses TRBV3-1 (or the pseudogene TRBV3-2) and TRBJ2-1; 10 bases map to TRBD2. CDR1 and CDR2 (germline): LGHDT, YNNKEL (reference sequence). The V and J ends lost 7 bases and 1 base, in that order; junction bases with no gene match: 4. The CDR3 runs to 15 residues.

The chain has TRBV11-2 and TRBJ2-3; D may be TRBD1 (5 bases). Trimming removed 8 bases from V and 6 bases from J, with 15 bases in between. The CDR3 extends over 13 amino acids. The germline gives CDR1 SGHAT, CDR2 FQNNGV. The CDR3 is CASQGSTSDTQYF. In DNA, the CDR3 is TGTGCCAGCCAGGGCTCTACTTCCGATACGCAGTATTTT. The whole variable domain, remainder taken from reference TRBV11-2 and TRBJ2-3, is EAGVAQSPRYKIIEKRQSVAFWCNPISGHATLYWYQQILGQGPKLLIQFQNNGVVDDSQLPKDRFSAERLKGVDSTLKIQPAKLEDSAVYLCASQGSTSDTQYFGPGTRLTVL.

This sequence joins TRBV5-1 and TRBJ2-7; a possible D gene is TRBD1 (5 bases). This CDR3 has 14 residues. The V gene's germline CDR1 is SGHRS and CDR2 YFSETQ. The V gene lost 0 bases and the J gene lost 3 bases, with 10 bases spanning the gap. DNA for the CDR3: TGCGCCAGCAGCTTGGGCAGGGATAGCTACGAGCAGTACTTC. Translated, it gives CASSLGRDSYEQYF.

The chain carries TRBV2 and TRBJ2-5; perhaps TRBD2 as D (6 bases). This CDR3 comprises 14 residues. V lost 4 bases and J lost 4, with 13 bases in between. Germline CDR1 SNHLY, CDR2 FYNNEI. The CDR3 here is CASSAPGVVETQYF. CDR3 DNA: TGTGCCAGCAGTGCGCCGGGAGTGGTAGAGACCCAGTACTTC.